Below are 8 T cell receptor beta chains sequenced from a single sample in a study of beta chain features in type 1 diabetes. Of the isolated RNA, all was reverse transcribed, and so the sequenced material was expressed TCRB transcripts. Here immunoSEQ multiplex PCR was the method, and the copy in TCRdb shows in-frame clones only, minus some. The sample records fewer than 550,000 clones, over 10% being singletons. The sequencing sample was made of naive CD4+ T cells from blood. Source of these receptors: a young woman in good health.

The chain joins TRBV5-1 to TRBJ2-7, with D tentatively TRBD2 (6 bases). CDR3 size: 15 residues. V lost 0 bases to trimming and J lost 6 bases, with 16 bases between them. The germline V gene has CDR1 SGHRS and CDR2 YFSETQ. The CDR3 loop reads CASSLARAAGSEQYF. For the CDR3, the DNA is TGCGCCAGCAGCTTGGCCAGAGCGGCGGGGTCCGAGCAGTACTTC. Using reference TRBV5-1 and TRBJ2-7 for the parts outside the CDR3, the full variable domain is KAGVTQTPRYLIKTRGQQVTLSCSPISGHRSVSWYQQTPGQGLQFLFEYFSETQRNKGNFPGRFSGRQFSNSRSEMNVSTLELGDSALYLCASSLARAAGSEQYFGPGTRLTVT.

In its sample, this clone was seen a few times. The chain uses TRBV29-1 and TRBJ2-3; 7 bases fit TRBD2. The CDR3 is 14 residues long. Germline V gene lookup returns CDR1 SQVTM and CDR2 ANQGSEA. J lost 0 bases, V lost 7 bases, and 7 bases had no gene match. CDR3 DNA sequence: TGCAGCGGCCGCGGGAGCGCGAGCACAGATACGCAGTATTTT. Amino acids: CSGRGSASTDTQYF.

The rearrangement links TRBV7-9 to TRBJ1-1; D is uncertain. This CDR3 comprises 12 residues. From germline, CDR1 is SEHNR and CDR2 FQNEAQ (reference sequence). V lost 3 bases and J lost 9, with 11 bases in between. CDR3 nucleotides: TGTGCCAGCAGCTTGGAGGAACTGAAAGCTTTCTTT. This codes for CASSLEELKAFF.

In its sample, this clone was seen a few times. The chain couples TRBV7-9 to TRBJ2-1, with 7 bases that match TRBD2. With 0 bases clipped from V and 2 bases from J, the junction kept 1 base outside the gene matches. CDR3 length: 15 amino acids. Germline V gives CDR1 SEHNR, CDR2 FQNEAQ (reference sequence). CDR3 DNA sequence: TGTGCCAGCAGCTTAGCTGCGGGGGCCTACAATGAGCAGTTCTTC. Amino acid sequence: CASSLAAGAYNEQFF.

The genes are TRBV7-2 and TRBJ2-3, with 7 nucleotides matching TRBD1. Trimming cost V 5 bases and J 0 bases; bases outside gene matches: 5. The CDR3 contains 15 residues. From germline, CDR1 is SGHTA and CDR2 FQGNSA. In DNA form, the CDR3 reads TGTGCCAGCAGCGCCCGACAGGGAAGCACAGATACGCAGTATTTT. Translating it yields CASSARQGSTDTQYF. Full variable domain (remainder filled in from reference TRBV7-2 and TRBJ2-3): GAGVSQSPSNKVTEKGKDVELRCDPISGHTALYWYRQSLGQGLEFLIYFQGNSAPDKSGLPSDRFSAERTGGSVSTLTIQRTQQEDSAVYLCASSARQGSTDTQYFGPGTRLTVL.

The rearrangement uses TRBV5-4 and TRBJ1-2; D uncertain. This CDR3 contains 14 residues. V dropped 4 bases and J dropped 0 bases, with 10 bases sitting between them. Germline loops: CDR1 SGHNT, CDR2 YYREEE (reference sequence). CDR3: CASSPDMANYGYTF. Here the CDR3 DNA reads TGTGCCAGCAGCCCCGACATGGCTAACTATGGCTACACCTTC.

This rearrangement joins TRBV2 to TRBJ1-2, with D perhaps TRBD1 (5 bases). The V gene lost 11 bases and the J gene lost 2 bases, with 12 bases spanning the gap. Germline V lookup: CDR1 SNHLY, CDR2 FYNNEI. The length of the CDR3 is 12 residues. The CDR3 bases are TGTGCCGGTAGACAGTCGAACTATGGCTACACCTTC. Translated: CAGRQSNYGYTF. The entire variable domain, with the rest obtained from reference TRBV2 and TRBJ1-2, is as follows: EPEVTQTPSHQVTQMGQEVILRCVPISNHLYFYWYRQILGQKVEFLVSFYNNEISEKSEIFDDQFSVERPDGSNFTLKIRSTKLEDSAMYFCAGRQSNYGYTFGSGTRLTVV.

This clone showed up just a few times. The chain joins TRBV28 to TRBJ1-2; D is ambiguous. Germline lookup yields CDR1 MDHEN and CDR2 SYDVKM. V was clipped by 5 bases and J by 2 bases, with 6 bases between them. The CDR3 length is 12 residues. CDR3 sequence (DNA): TGTGCCAGCAGTCTCAGGAACTATGGCTACACCTTC. This encodes CASSLRNYGYTF.